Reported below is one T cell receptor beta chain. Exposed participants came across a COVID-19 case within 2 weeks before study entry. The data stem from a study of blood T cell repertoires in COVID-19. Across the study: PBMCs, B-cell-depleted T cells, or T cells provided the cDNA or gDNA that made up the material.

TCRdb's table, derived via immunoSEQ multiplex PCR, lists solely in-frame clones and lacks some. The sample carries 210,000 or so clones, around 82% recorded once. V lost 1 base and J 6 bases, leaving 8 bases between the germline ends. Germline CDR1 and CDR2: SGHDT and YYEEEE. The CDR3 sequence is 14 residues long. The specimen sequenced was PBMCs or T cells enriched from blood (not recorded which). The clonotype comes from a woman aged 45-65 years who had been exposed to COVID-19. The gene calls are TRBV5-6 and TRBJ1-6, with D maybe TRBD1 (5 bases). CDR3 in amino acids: CASSLIGVNSPLHF. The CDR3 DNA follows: TGTGCCAGCAGCTTGATAGGGGTTAATTCACCCCTCCACTTT.